This T cell receptor beta chain was recovered during a study of Graves' ophthalmopathy and Graves' hyperthyroidism. Study-level results: Clonotypes were expanded in thyroid at above 0.001 frequency, and most also appeared in blood.

Hyperthyroidism qualified as stable when ophthalmopathy did not develop within 18 months of follow-up. This clonotype was picked up many times. Its antigen is undetermined. At one end, the junction sequence differs from germline, possibly due to a read error. RNA transcripts were the source from which TCR beta CDR3 regions were amplified. Second-round multiplex PCR came after a first-round RT-PCR that employed HTBI primers. From the multiplex PCR reads, TCRdb called clonotypes with MiXCR, one entry per CDR3 protein. The data contain just over 400,000 distinct CDR3 sequences, around 21% of them seen just once; the ten biggest clones take up approximately 3%. Germline assignment: CDR1 PRHDT and CDR2 FYEKMQ (reference sequence). CDR3 length: 14 residues.

This chain joins TRBV13 and TRBJ2-7; D may be TRBD2 (5 bases). The receptor's source is a woman aged 18-29 years with stable Graves' hyperthyroidism. Material for sequencing was peripheral blood. DNA for the CDR3: TGTGCCAGCAGCCTAGGGAGAGGGAACTACGAGCAGTACTTC. Its protein product is CASSLGRGNYEQYF.